Listed here are 20 T cell receptor beta chains from one sample, sequenced in a study of beta chain features in type 1 diabetes. Notes on the study in general: Shorter TCRB CDR3s, moderately but significantly so, marked every one of the four CD4+ subsets in Type 1 diabetes patients.

These receptors' antigens are unknown. Reverse transcribing all isolated RNA meant expressed TCRB transcripts were sequenced. Repertoires were generated with immunoSEQ multiplex PCR, while TCRdb's copy carries only in-frame clones and drops some. This sample yields 240,000 or so clones, of which approximately 20% are seen a single time; more than 0.025% belongs to the top ten. Sequencing was carried out using naive CD4+ T cells from blood. The origin of the receptors is a woman in her 40s with type 1 diabetes.

This chain connects TRBV27 to TRBJ2-3; 9 positions match TRBD2. Germline V gene lookup returns CDR1 MNHEY and CDR2 SMNVEV (reference sequence). The V gene end was trimmed by 2 bases and the J gene end by 2 bases; junction bases not matched to a gene: 8. There are 17 residues in the CDR3. This CDR3 is CASSLQRSGGPTDTQYF. CDR3 DNA: TGTGCCAGCAGTTTACAACGTAGCGGGGGACCCACAGATACGCAGTATTTT.

This chain uses TRBV2 with TRBJ2-4, with unresolved D. CDR1 is SNHLY, CDR2 FYNNEI, per germline. V dropped 1 base and J dropped 7 bases, with 11 bases sitting between them. The CDR3 extends over 14 amino acids. The CDR3 DNA is TGTGCCAGCAGTGAAGGGCGACTCCCTAACATTCAGTACTTC. It codes for CASSEGRLPNIQYF.

The V gene is TRBV7-3, the J gene TRBJ2-1, with 7 bases lining up with TRBD2. Germline trimming cut 5 bases from V and 8 bases from J; bases unmatched to any gene: 15. The CDR3 consists of 16 residues. Germline V gene lookup returns CDR1 SGHTA and CDR2 FQGTGA. The chain's CDR3 is CASSLRDLDRGDEQFF. CDR3 coding DNA: TGTGCCAGCAGCCTCCGGGACTTGGACCGGGGGGATGAGCAGTTCTTC.

This clone came up a few times. J is TRBJ1-4 and V is TRBV7-2; 9 bases agree with TRBD1. Germline assignment: CDR1 SGHTA and CDR2 FQGNSA. Trimming took 0 bases from V and 7 from J; bases not matched to a gene: 6. This CDR3 is built from 16 residues. Here the CDR3 DNA reads TGTGCCAGCAGCTTAGCGGTACAGGGGGCTTTTGAAAAACTGTTTTTT. This codes for CASSLAVQGAFEKLFF.

This clone was detected only a few times. This chain joins TRBV27 and TRBJ1-3; weak D call: TRBD1 (6 bases). The CDR3 is made up of 16 amino acids. Germline assignment: CDR1 MNHEY and CDR2 SMNVEV (reference sequence). V lost 5 bases and J 0 bases, leaving 14 bases between the germline ends. DNA for the CDR3: TGTGCCAGCAGTCCCCACAGGGACAACTCTGGAAACACCATATATTTT. It encodes CASSPHRDNSGNTIYF.

This chain joins TRBV30 and TRBJ2-5; 9 nucleotides align to TRBD1. The assigned J gene may be wrong: the sequence end matches TRBJ2-7 better. Germline V gives CDR1 GTSNPN, CDR2 SVGIG (reference sequence). CDR3 size: 14 residues. CDR3 bases: TGTGCCTGCCCCTCCGGGACAGGGCCCTACGAGCAGTACTTC. This encodes CACPSGTGPYEQYF.

Points on this clone: Other DNA sequences in this sample translate to the same CDR3. This chain links TRBV10-3 with TRBJ2-5, with D uncertain. CDR3 length equals 13 residues. In germline, CDR1 is ENHRY, CDR2 SYGVKD. V was cut by 6 bases and J by 2 bases, with 10 bases left in between. CDR3 sequence reads: CAIRSDSQETQYF. The DNA for the CDR3 is TGTGCCATCAGATCCGACTCACAAGAGACCCAGTACTTC.

This clone has just a few counts. V gene TRBV27 combines with J gene TRBJ2-5, with D unclear. CDR3 length equals 12 residues. Germline V gene sequence: CDR1 MNHEY, CDR2 SMNVEV (reference sequence). Trimming took 3 bases from V and 0 from J, leaving 2 bases between them. The CDR3 is CASSFYQETQYF. In DNA form, the CDR3 reads TGTGCCAGCAGTTTCTACCAAGAGACCCAGTACTTC.

V is TRBV27 and J is TRBJ2-6, with a tentative D call TRBD1 (6 bases). The CDR3 contains 19 residues. Trimming left V 5 bases short and J 0 bases short, with 20 bases between. The germline CDR1 and CDR2 sequences are MNHEY and SMNVEV (reference sequence). CDR3 nucleotide sequence: TGTGCCAGCAGTCAAGTCCTGGGACAAACCCGCTCTGGGGCCAACGTCCTGACTTTC. Amino acid sequence: CASSQVLGQTRSGANVLTF.

This clone turned up a few times. The chain carries TRBV4-3 and TRBJ1-1; 11 bases map to TRBD1. With V trimmed by 3 bases and J by 5 bases, 8 bases remained unmatched. This CDR3 contains 16 residues. CDR1 and CDR2 from the germline V gene are LGHNA and YSLEER. DNA for the CDR3: TGCGCCAGCAGCCACCGGACAGGGGGCGTAGAGACTGAAGCTTTCTTT. This codes for CASSHRTGGVETEAFF.

This clone was counted a single time. V usage is TRBV10-3 and J usage is TRBJ2-5, with TRBD2 matching 8 bases. J was trimmed by 5 bases and V by 2 bases; bases with no gene match: 10. Germline CDR1 reads ENHRY; CDR2 reads SYGVKD. The CDR3 totals 16 residues. CDR3: CAISEGRGGRDETQYF. As DNA, the CDR3 is TGTGCCATCAGTGAGGGACGGGGGGGAAGGGACGAGACCCAGTACTTC.

In its sample, this clone was seen a few times. The chain has TRBV20-1 and TRBJ2-1; D is undetermined. Deletions cut 5 bases from V and 9 bases from J, with 11 bases between. CDR1 DFQATT and CDR2 SNEGSKA come from the germline V gene (reference sequence). This CDR3 contains 11 residues. The CDR3: CSAEDGGEQFF. In DNA, the CDR3 is TGCAGTGCTGAAGACGGCGGTGAGCAGTTCTTC.

This rearrangement joins TRBV29-1 to TRBJ2-2, with TRBD1 identical over 9 bases. The length of the CDR3 is 14 residues. Germline V gene sequence: CDR1 SQVTM, CDR2 ANQGSEA. Trimming cost V 6 bases and J 2 bases; bases outside gene matches: 4. The CDR3 is CSVRDRANTGELFF. The CDR3 nucleotides are TGCAGCGTCCGGGACAGGGCAAACACCGGGGAGCTGTTTTTT.

The chain uses TRBV2 and TRBJ2-3; D is unresolved. CDR3 length equals 11 residues. Trimming took 8 bases from V and 5 from J, leaving 8 bases between them. Per germline, CDR1 SNHLY and CDR2 FYNNEI. The CDR3 coding sequence is TGTGCCAGCCTCTTTTTAGATACGCAGTATTTT. Protein product: CASLFLDTQYF.

The chain links TRBV28 to TRBJ2-6; 8 bases fit TRBD1. Losses at the gene ends were 8 bases for V and 0 bases for J; bases not matched to a gene: 6. Per germline, CDR1 MDHEN and CDR2 SYDVKM. The CDR3 spans 16 residues. Here the CDR3 reads CASRTGGASGANVLTF. CDR3 bases: TGTGCCAGCCGTACAGGGGGTGCCTCTGGGGCCAACGTCCTGACTTTC.

A few counts support this clone. This rearrangement joins TRBV25-1 to TRBJ2-1, with 9 bases that match TRBD2. The J segment lost 7 bases and the V segment lost 3 bases, leaving 7 bases of the junction unmatched. Germline V gene data show CDR1 as MGHDK and CDR2 as SYGVNS. The CDR3 loop spans 15 amino acids. The DNA for the CDR3 is TGTGCCAGCAGTGAGGTAGCGGGAGTCGGTAATGAGCAGTTCTTC. Translated, it gives CASSEVAGVGNEQFF.

V usage is TRBV18 and J usage is TRBJ1-5; 7 positions match TRBD1. The CDR3 sequence is 15 residues long. Germline V lookup: CDR1 KGHSH, CDR2 LQKENI. Trimming took 2 bases from V and 2 from J; bases not matched to a gene: 3. The CDR3 here is CASSPDRVRNQPQHF. The CDR3 nucleotides read TGTGCCAGCTCACCAGACAGGGTCCGCAATCAGCCCCAGCATTTT.

This clone was counted between two and nine times. The rearrangement joins TRBV19 to TRBJ2-3, with D hard to call. CDR3 length equals 15 residues. The germline V gene has CDR1 LNHDA and CDR2 SQIVND (reference sequence). Trimming stripped 5 bases from V and 0 bases from J, with 12 bases between. The CDR3 here is CASSRHSQSTDTQYF. The CDR3 nucleotides read TGTGCCAGTAGTCGACACAGTCAGAGCACAGATACGCAGTATTTT.

The chain employs TRBV20-1 and TRBJ2-5; D is unclear. The CDR3 runs 11 residues. Trimming left V 6 bases short and J 2 bases short, with 7 bases between. Germline V gene lookup returns CDR1 DFQATT and CDR2 SNEGSKA (reference sequence). CDR3 coding DNA: TGCAGTGCGACGGAGCAAGAGACCCAGTACTTC. It is translated as CSATEQETQYF.

This clone has just a few counts. The chain employs TRBV5-4 and TRBJ1-1; D gene ambiguous. CDR1 and CDR2 from the germline V gene are SGHNT and YYREEE (reference sequence). The CDR3 is made up of 13 amino acids. V was pared by 0 bases and J by 7 bases, with 10 bases between. CDR3 in amino acids: CASSLAARDEAFF. In DNA, the CDR3 is TGTGCCAGCAGCTTGGCCGCTCGGGATGAAGCTTTCTTT.